The sample holds a few counts of the clone carrying this T cell receptor beta chain. The antigen is not known. The data belong to a study of cytomegalovirus exposure and HLA in healthy donors. Whole-study findings and limits: Later work found that TCR association rates differed between HLA loci; DRB1 had the most and HLA-C the fewest. Several V segments, TRBV6-2 and TRBV6-3 among them, could not be told apart and were dropped. A cluster of highly shared sequence variants was likely a sequencing artifact. Rarity characterized most TCR sequences, yet some public TCRs appeared in many donors.

Losses at the gene ends were 3 bases for V and 3 bases for J; bases not matched to a gene: 7. The CDR3 contains 16 residues. Per germline, CDR1 SGDLS and CDR2 YYNGEE. The PCR employed 60 Vbeta primers together with 13 Jbeta primers. Measured with immunoSEQ multiplex PCR; TCRdb has only the in-frame clones, and not every one. The repertoire holds around 100,000 clones, with over 75% as singletons. Sequencing used PBMCs. This receptor was taken from a man aged 25 to 45 in good health and CMV-seronegative. The rearrangement joins TRBV9 to TRBJ1-5; 9 bases align to TRBD1. CDR3 loop: CASSAGTGIDNQPQHF. DNA of the CDR3: TGTGCCAGCAGCGCCGGGACAGGGATCGACAATCAGCCCCAGCATTTT.